Following are 25 T cell receptor beta chains from one sample sequenced in a study of T cell responses to AZD1222 COVID-19 vaccine (dated by TCRdb to about 2021). Read against the paper, the sample's time point label means: about 28 days (+/-7) after the second vaccine dose. Library preparation employed the immunoSEQ multiplex PCR assay. TCRdb took this table from immuneACCESS and kept in-frame rearrangements with V and J called. Such tables lack part of the clones; where checked against another copy, unresolved V genes explain under half of the gap, and the rest is unexplained. For this sample there are some 120,000 clones; approximately 91% appear just once. Of the sample, roughly 5.7% falls within the top ten clones. Source: peripheral blood, taken 28 days after the second AZD1222 dose. These receptors came from an adult who received the AZD1222 COVID-19 vaccine.

This chain links TRBV27 with TRBJ1-6; TRBD1 agrees at 7 bases. CDR3 length equals 14 residues. Germline-derived CDR1 and CDR2 are MNHEY and SMNVEV (reference sequence). Unmatched junction bases numbered 7, after V lost 8 bases and J lost 6 bases. The CDR3 nucleotides are TGTGCCAGCCGCCTATCAGGGGGTAATTCACCCCTCCACTTT. It translates to CASRLSGGNSPLHF.

This clone has only a few counts. The chain employs TRBV16 and TRBJ2-7; D might be TRBD2 (5 bases). Germline V gene sequence: CDR1 KGHSY, CDR2 FQNENV. This CDR3 has 13 residues. V gave up 5 bases and J gave up 1 base, with 9 bases separating them. This CDR3 is CASSFGESYEQYF. The CDR3 nucleotides read TGTGCCAGCAGCTTCGGGGAATCCTACGAGCAGTACTTC.

This sequence joins TRBV7-7 and TRBJ2-1; D gene uncertain. CDR1 is SSHAT, CDR2 FNYEAQ, per germline (reference sequence). V was trimmed by 2 bases and J by 4 bases, leaving 9 bases between them. CDR3 length: 14 residues. CDR3 DNA: TGTGCCAGCAGCTTATCGTCCAATTACAATGAGCAGTTCTTC. Its translation: CASSLSSNYNEQFF.

This clone was observed once. The chain uses TRBV7-9 and TRBJ2-7, with TRBD2 matching 7 bases. After removal of 1 base from V and 6 bases from J, the junction contained 3 bases not matched to a gene. Germline CDR1 reads SEHNR; CDR2 reads FQNEAQ (reference sequence). This CDR3 is 13 amino acids long. CDR3 coding DNA: TGTGCCAGCAGCTTAGGGGAGGGAGGCGAGCAGTACTTC. Translation gives CASSLGEGGEQYF.

The genes are TRBV29-1 and TRBJ1-1, with TRBD1 as a possible D gene (5 bases). This CDR3 contains 14 residues. The V and J ends lost 3 bases and 1 base respectively, with 12 bases between them. Germline CDR1 and CDR2: SQVTM and ANQGSEA. The CDR3 sequence: CSVDGTDWNTEAFF. DNA of the CDR3: TGCAGCGTTGACGGGACCGACTGGAACACTGAAGCTTTCTTT. Filled out from reference TRBV29-1 and TRBJ1-1, the complete variable domain reads SAVISQKPSRDICQRGTSLTIQCQVDSQVTMMFWYRQQPGQSLTLIATANQGSEATYESGFVIDKFPISRPNLTFSTLTVSNMSPEDSSIYLCSVDGTDWNTEAFFGQGTRLTVV.

This chain links TRBV28 with TRBJ2-1, with TRBD2 as a possible D gene (5 bases). The CDR3 length is 14 residues. V lost 11 bases, J lost 0 bases, and 14 bases lay in between. Germline-derived CDR1 and CDR2 are MDHEN and SYDVKM. Here the CDR3 reads CAAGWAGSYNEQFF. The CDR3, as DNA: TGTGCCGCGGGTTGGGCAGGCTCCTACAATGAGCAGTTCTTC.

DNA for the CDR3: TGTGCCAGCAGCGCCCAGCGGGTCGGCACAGATACGCAGTATTTT. Translation: CASSAQRVGTDTQYF. The rearrangement links TRBV7-9 to TRBJ2-3; D is perhaps TRBD2 (6 bases). The CDR3 has 15 residues. Trimming took off 5 bases at V and 1 base at J, with 13 bases between the two ends. Germline CDR1 SEHNR, CDR2 FQNEAQ (reference sequence).

This rearrangement joins TRBV6-6 to TRBJ2-5; 9 bases agree with TRBD2. CDR3 length equals 16 residues. CDR1 and CDR2 (germline): MNHNY, SVGAGI (reference sequence). Trimming removed 6 bases from V and 2 bases from J; junction bases left unmatched: 10. The CDR3 region is CASRPGTSTFQETQYF. DNA of the CDR3: TGTGCCAGCAGGCCCGGGACTAGCACCTTTCAAGAGACCCAGTACTTC.

The chain couples TRBV11-3 to TRBJ2-1; D may be TRBD1 (6 bases). Germline CDR1 and CDR2: SGHNT and YENEEA. This CDR3 has 15 residues. V gave up 0 bases and J gave up 4 bases, with 10 bases separating them. CDR3 coding DNA: TGTGCCAGCAGCTTAGAAGGGGGAGAGTACAATGAGCAGTTCTTC. It codes for CASSLEGGEYNEQFF. The full variable domain, its missing parts supplied by reference TRBV11-3 and TRBJ2-1, is EAGVVQSPRYKIIEKKQPVAFWCNPISGHNTLYWYLQNLGQGPELLIRYENEEAVDDSQLPKDRFSAERLKGVDSTLKIQPAELGDSAVYLCASSLEGGEYNEQFFGPGTRLTVL.

This chain joins TRBV30 and TRBJ2-1, with 13 bases matching TRBD2. The CDR3 runs 14 residues. The germline V gene encodes CDR1 GTSNPN and CDR2 SVGIG (reference sequence). V trimming: 0 bases; J trimming: 13 bases; junction bases outside the gene matches: 6. The CDR3 nucleotides read TGTGCCTGGAGTGTAGGGACTAGCGGGAATTTTCAGTTCTTC. Its protein product is CAWSVGTSGNFQFF. The variable domain in full, with the rest retrieved from reference TRBV30 and TRBJ2-1, is SQTIHQWPATLVQPVGSPLSLECTVEGTSNPNLYWYRQAAGRGLQLLFYSVGIGQISSEVPQNLSASRPQDRQFILSSKKLLLSDSGFYLCAWSVGTSGNFQFFGPGTRLTVL.

The rearrangement links TRBV6-5 to TRBJ2-1; no clear D gene. Trimming cost V 7 bases and J 0 bases, with 10 bases left between them. CDR1 is MNHEY, CDR2 SVGAGI, per germline. The CDR3 sequence is 14 residues long. The CDR3 reads CASTAPSSYNEQFF. For the CDR3, the DNA is TGTGCCAGCACCGCCCCGAGCTCCTACAATGAGCAGTTCTTC.

This sequence joins TRBV7-9 and TRBJ2-1; D gene uncertain. This CDR3 region has 15 residues. Germline CDR1 SEHNR, CDR2 FQNEAQ (reference sequence). Trimming left V 1 base short and J 5 bases short, with 12 bases between. The CDR3 loop is CASSLEVGSNNEQFF. CDR3 nucleotides: TGTGCCAGCAGCTTAGAGGTGGGGTCAAACAATGAGCAGTTCTTC.

The chain combines TRBV6-5 with TRBJ1-1; tentative D call: TRBD1 (5 bases). This CDR3 is built from 14 residues. Germline CDR1 is MNHEY and CDR2 is SVGAGI. V was pared by 7 bases and J by 0 bases, with 12 bases between. The chain's CDR3 is CASTPLGVNTEAFF. The CDR3 region has the DNA TGTGCCAGCACGCCATTAGGGGTGAACACTGAAGCTTTCTTT.

This clone showed up just a few times. The V gene is TRBV3-1 (or the pseudogene TRBV3-2), the J gene TRBJ2-2; D tentatively reads TRBD1 or TRBD2 (5 bases each). The CDR3 is 15 amino acids. V was clipped by 4 bases and J by 3 bases, with 12 bases between them. Germline CDR1 LGHDT, CDR2 YNNKEL (reference sequence). The DNA for the CDR3 is TGTGCCAGCAGCCGGTCCGAGGGGTACACCGGGGAGCTGTTTTTT. Translated: CASSRSEGYTGELFF.

The V and J genes are TRBV3-1 (or the pseudogene TRBV3-2) and TRBJ2-1, with 10 bases matching TRBD1. J gave up 6 bases and V 3 bases, and 14 bases lay outside the gene matches. CDR3 length equals 18 residues. Germline CDR1 LGHDT, CDR2 YNNKEL (reference sequence). In DNA form, the CDR3 reads TGTGCCAGCAGCCACGCTCCTCCGGGACAGGGGTTTGGCAATGAGCAGTTCTTC. Its protein is CASSHAPPGQGFGNEQFF.

This clone was seen just once. The V call is TRBV27, the J call TRBJ2-7; no firm D call. Trimming took off 4 bases at V and 0 bases at J, with 10 bases between the two ends. Germline CDR1 reads MNHEY; CDR2 reads SMNVEV (reference sequence). The CDR3 is made up of 14 amino acids. CDR3 loop: CASSWESTSYEQYF. The CDR3 nucleotides read TGTGCCAGCAGTTGGGAATCGACCTCCTACGAGCAGTACTTC.

There are a few counts of this clone. The rearrangement joins TRBV28 to TRBJ1-2, with D unclear. This CDR3 spans 12 amino acids. Germline assignment: CDR1 MDHEN and CDR2 SYDVKM. Trimming left V 3 bases short and J 3 bases short, with 5 bases between. DNA for the CDR3: TGTGCCAGCAGTTTGACGGACTATGGCTACACCTTC. Its protein product is CASSLTDYGYTF.

The chain has TRBV6-5 and TRBJ2-7; TRBD2 is a possible D gene (6 bases). This CDR3 is built from 14 residues. Germline V lookup: CDR1 MNHEY, CDR2 SVGAGI. Trimming took off 0 bases at V and 2 bases at J, with 8 bases between the two ends. The CDR3, as DNA: TGTGCCAGCAGTTACTCACTAGCCACCTACGAGCAGTACTTC. Translation gives CASSYSLATYEQYF.

Turning to this clone: A much larger clone sits a single nucleotide away, making a read error possible. The chain is built from TRBV4-2 and TRBJ2-2, with D perhaps being TRBD1 or TRBD2 (7 bases each). Trimming pared 10 bases from V and 6 bases from J, leaving 24 bases between. The length of the CDR3 is 16 residues. Germline lookup yields CDR1 LGHNA and CDR2 YNFKEQ. CDR3 in amino acids: CATTQARGGLSGELFF. The CDR3 bases are TGTGCCACCACCCAAGCCAGGGGGGGGTTGTCCGGGGAGCTGTTTTTT.

This chain joins TRBV12-3 or TRBV12-4 and TRBJ2-2, with a weak D call TRBD1 (5 bases). Trimming pared 5 bases from V and 5 bases from J, leaving 9 bases between. The CDR3 length is 13 residues. The CDR3 DNA sequence: TGTGCCAGCAGTCCCCAGGGAACCGGGGAGCTGTTTTTT. Protein product: CASSPQGTGELFF.

CDR3 amino acids: CASSLTFSGNTIYF. The CDR3 DNA follows: TGCGCCAGCAGCTTAACCTTCTCTGGAAACACCATATATTTT. V and J are TRBV5-1 and TRBJ1-3; no clear D. The germline V gene encodes CDR1 SGHRS and CDR2 YFSETQ. This CDR3 contains 14 residues. With 2 bases removed from V and 0 bases from J, the gap between germline ends came to 6 bases.

The chain is built from TRBV11-2 and TRBJ2-7; tentative D call: TRBD2 (7 bases). Trimming stripped 6 bases from V and 3 bases from J, with 15 bases between. This CDR3 comprises 14 residues. Germline CDR1 SGHAT, CDR2 FQNNGV. The CDR3 nucleotides read TGTGCCAGCAGTCCTCGGGGGGCCGTCTACGAGCAGTACTTC. Amino acids: CASSPRGAVYEQYF.

This chain links TRBV15 with TRBJ1-5; D is unclear. Germline assignment: CDR1 LNHNV and CDR2 YYDKDF (reference sequence). Deletions cut 2 bases from V and 1 base from J, with 3 bases between. CDR3 length: 13 residues. The DNA for the CDR3 is TGTGCCACCAGCAGACAGAGCAATCAGCCCCAGCATTTT. Translating gives CATSRQSNQPQHF.

The chain recombines TRBV11-2 with TRBJ1-1, with D possibly being TRBD1 (6 bases). V dropped 4 bases and J dropped 1 base, with 7 bases sitting between them. The CDR3 covers 13 residues. CDR1 is SGHAT and CDR2 is FQNNGV in the germline V gene. CDR3 sequence (DNA): TGTGCCAGCAGCTGGGGACAGAACACTGAAGCTTTCTTT. Residues: CASSWGQNTEAFF.

The chain couples TRBV29-1 to TRBJ2-1; D might be TRBD2 (6 bases). This CDR3 comprises 12 residues. Germline V CDR1 and CDR2: SQVTM, ANQGSEA. Trimming stripped 6 bases from V and 3 bases from J, with 9 bases between. In nucleotides, the CDR3 is TGCAGCGTGACGCGGGGCTACAATGAGCAGTTCTTC. This sequence encodes CSVTRGYNEQFF.